This T cell receptor (beta chain) was sequenced during a study of beta chain features in type 1 diabetes. This clone was observed a few times. The antigen remains undetermined. General study points: Type 1 diabetes patients had TCRB CDR3s that were shorter (moderately but significantly so) in all four CD4+ subsets.

Investigators reverse transcribed all isolated RNA, so they sequenced expressed TCRB transcripts. The protocol was immunoSEQ multiplex PCR, while the TCRdb copy is restricted to in-frame clones and leaves out a portion. The table lists under 200,000 clones, approximately 9% of them singletons. Trimming removed 2 bases at V and 2 bases at J, with 10 bases between. Per the germline V gene, CDR1 is SGHTA and CDR2 is FQGNSA. The CDR3 extends over 15 amino acids. The TCR was taken from a young woman with type 1 diabetes. The rearrangement uses TRBV7-2 and TRBJ1-5; unclear D gene. The material sequenced was central memory CD4+ T cells from blood. CDR3 DNA: TGTGCCAGCAGCTTAACCTACGGGGGCAATCAGCCCCAGCATTTT. It yields the protein CASSLTYGGNQPQHF.